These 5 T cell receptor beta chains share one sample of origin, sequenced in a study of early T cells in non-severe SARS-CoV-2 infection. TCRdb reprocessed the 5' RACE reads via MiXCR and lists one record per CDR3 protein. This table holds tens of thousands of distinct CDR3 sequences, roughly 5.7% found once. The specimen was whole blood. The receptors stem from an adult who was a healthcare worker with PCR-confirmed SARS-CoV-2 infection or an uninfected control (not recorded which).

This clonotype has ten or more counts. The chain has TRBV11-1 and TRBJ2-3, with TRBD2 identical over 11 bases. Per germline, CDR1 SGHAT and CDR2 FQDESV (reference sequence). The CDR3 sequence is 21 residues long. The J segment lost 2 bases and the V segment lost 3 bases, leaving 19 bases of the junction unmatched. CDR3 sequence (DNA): TGTGCCAGCAGCTTTTCACGTGGACACTTCGGGACTAGCGGACACACAGATACGCAGTATTTT. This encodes CASSFSRGHFGTSGHTDTQYF.

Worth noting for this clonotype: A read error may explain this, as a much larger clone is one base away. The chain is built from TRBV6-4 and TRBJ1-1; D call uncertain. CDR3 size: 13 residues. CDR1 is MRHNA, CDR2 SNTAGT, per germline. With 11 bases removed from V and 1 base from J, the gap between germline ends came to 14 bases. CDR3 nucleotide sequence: TGTGCCTCCTCTTACGGACCGAACACTGAAGCTTTCTTT. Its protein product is CASSYGPNTEAFF.

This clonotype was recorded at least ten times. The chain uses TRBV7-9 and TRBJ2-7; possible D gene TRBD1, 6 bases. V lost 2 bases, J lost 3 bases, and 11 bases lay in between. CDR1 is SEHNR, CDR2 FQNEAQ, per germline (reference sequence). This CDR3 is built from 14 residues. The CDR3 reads CASSLSGGSYEQYF. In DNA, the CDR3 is TGTGCCAGCAGCTTATCTGGGGGCAGCTACGAGCAGTACTTC.

As DNA, the CDR3 is TGCGCCAGCAGCCAGCCGGGACAGGATTTTGAGCAGTACTTC. Translated: CASSQPGQDFEQYF. The gene calls are TRBV4-1 and TRBJ2-7; 8 positions agree with TRBD1. The CDR3 spans 14 residues. Germline V gene sequence: CDR1 MGHRA, CDR2 YSYEKL. V was clipped by 3 bases and J by 7 bases; unmatched bases: 8.

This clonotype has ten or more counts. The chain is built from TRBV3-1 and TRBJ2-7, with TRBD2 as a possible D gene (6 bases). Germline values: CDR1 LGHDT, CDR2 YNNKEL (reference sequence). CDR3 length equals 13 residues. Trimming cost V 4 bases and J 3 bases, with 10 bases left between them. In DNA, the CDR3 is TGTGCCAGCAGCCTCGGACTACACTACGAGCAGTACTTC. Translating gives CASSLGLHYEQYF.